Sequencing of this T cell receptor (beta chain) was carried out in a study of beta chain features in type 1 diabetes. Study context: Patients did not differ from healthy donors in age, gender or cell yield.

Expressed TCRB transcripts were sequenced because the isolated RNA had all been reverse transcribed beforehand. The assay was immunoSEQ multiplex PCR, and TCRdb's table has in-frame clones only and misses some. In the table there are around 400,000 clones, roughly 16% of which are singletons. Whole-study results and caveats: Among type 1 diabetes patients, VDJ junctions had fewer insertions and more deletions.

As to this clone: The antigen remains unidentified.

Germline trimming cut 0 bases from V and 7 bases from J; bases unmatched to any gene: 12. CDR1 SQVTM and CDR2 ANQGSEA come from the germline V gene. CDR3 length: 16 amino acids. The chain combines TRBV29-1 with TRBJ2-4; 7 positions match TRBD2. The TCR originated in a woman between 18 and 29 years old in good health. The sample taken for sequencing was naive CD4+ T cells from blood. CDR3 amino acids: CSVEDPGFRGGNIQYF. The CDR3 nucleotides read TGCAGCGTTGAAGATCCCGGATTTAGGGGAGGGAACATTCAGTACTTC.